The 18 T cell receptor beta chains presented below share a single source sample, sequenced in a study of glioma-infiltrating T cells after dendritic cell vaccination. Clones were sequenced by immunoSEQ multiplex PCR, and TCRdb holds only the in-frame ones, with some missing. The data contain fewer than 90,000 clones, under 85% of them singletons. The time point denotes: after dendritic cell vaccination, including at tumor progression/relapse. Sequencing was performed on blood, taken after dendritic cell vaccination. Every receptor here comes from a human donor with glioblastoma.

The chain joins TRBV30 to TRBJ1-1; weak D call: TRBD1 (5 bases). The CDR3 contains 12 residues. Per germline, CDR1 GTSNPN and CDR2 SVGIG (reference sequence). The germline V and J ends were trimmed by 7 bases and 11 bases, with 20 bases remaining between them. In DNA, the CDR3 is TGTGCCTTGGGACTGCGAGAAATTTTTGCTTTCTTT. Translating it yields CALGLREIFAFF.

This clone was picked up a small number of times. The CDR3 nucleotides read TGTGCCAGCAGTGAGGGGCGAGTTAGCGGGGGGTCTAGCAATGAGCAGTTCTTC. Its protein is CASSEGRVSGGSSNEQFF. The V gene is TRBV25-1, the J gene TRBJ2-1; 10 bases fit TRBD2. CDR1 is MGHDK, CDR2 SYGVNS, per germline. The CDR3 has 18 residues. Unmatched junction bases numbered 14, after V lost 3 bases and J lost 6 bases.

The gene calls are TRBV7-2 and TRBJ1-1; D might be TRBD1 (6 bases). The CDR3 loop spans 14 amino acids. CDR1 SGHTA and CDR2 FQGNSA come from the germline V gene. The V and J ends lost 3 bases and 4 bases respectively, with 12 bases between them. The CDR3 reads CASSLGAAGTEAFF. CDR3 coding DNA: TGTGCCAGCAGCTTGGGGGCCGCGGGCACTGAAGCTTTCTTT.

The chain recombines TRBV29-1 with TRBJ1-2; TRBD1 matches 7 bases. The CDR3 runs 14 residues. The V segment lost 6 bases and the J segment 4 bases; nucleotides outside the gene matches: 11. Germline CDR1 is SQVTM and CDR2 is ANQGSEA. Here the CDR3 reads CSVLIPGQLYGYTF. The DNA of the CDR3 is TGCAGCGTCCTGATACCGGGACAGCTCTATGGCTACACCTTC.

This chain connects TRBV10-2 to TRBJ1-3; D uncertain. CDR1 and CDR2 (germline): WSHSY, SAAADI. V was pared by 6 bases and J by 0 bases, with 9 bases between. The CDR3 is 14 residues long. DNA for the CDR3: TGCGCCAGCAGGGGCTCCGACTCTGGAAACACCATATATTTT. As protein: CASRGSDSGNTIYF.

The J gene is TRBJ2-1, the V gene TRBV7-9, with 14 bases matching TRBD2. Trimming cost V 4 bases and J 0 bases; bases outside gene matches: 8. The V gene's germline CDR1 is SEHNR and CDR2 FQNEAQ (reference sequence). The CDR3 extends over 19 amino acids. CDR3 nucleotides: TGTGCCAGCAGCTCAAGACTAGCGGGGGGGATTAGCTCCTACAATGAGCAGTTCTTC. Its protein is CASSSRLAGGISSYNEQFF.

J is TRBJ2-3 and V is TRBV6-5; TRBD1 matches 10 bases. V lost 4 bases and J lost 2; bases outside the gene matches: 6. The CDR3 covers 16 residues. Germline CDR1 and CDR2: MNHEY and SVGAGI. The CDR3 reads CASSSQGQGFTDTQYF. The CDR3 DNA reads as TGTGCCAGCAGTTCCCAGGGACAGGGGTTCACAGATACGCAGTATTTT.

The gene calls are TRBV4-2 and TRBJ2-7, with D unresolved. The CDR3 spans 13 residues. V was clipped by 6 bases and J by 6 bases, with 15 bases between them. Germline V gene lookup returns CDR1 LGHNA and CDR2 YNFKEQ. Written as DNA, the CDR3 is TGTGCCAGCAGTATGCCAGGAACTGCCGAGCAGTACTTC. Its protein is CASSMPGTAEQYF.

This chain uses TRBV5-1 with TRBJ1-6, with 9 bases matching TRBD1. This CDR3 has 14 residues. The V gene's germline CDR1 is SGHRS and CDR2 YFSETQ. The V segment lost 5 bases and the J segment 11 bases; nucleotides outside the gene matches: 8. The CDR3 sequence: CASRSGTGNPPLHF. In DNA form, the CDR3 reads TGCGCCAGCAGATCCGGGACAGGGAATCCACCCCTCCACTTT.

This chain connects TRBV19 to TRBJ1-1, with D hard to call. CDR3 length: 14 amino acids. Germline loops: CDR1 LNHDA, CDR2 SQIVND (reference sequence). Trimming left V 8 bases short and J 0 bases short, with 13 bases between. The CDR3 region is CASSAYLMNTEAFF. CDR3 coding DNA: TGTGCCAGTTCCGCTTACCTAATGAACACTGAAGCTTTCTTT.

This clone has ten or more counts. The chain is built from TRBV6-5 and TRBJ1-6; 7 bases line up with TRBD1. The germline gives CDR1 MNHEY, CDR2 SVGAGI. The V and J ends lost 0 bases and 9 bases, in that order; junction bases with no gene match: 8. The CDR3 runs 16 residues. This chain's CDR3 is CASSYSKGGRSSPLHF. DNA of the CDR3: TGTGCCAGCAGTTACTCGAAAGGGGGCCGGAGTTCACCCCTCCACTTT.

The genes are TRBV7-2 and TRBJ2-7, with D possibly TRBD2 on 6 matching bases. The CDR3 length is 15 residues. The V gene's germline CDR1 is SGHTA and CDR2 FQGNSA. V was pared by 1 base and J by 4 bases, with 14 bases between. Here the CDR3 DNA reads TGTGCCAGCAGCTTAGACTTGGGTAGCGGTTACGAGCAGTACTTC. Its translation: CASSLDLGSGYEQYF.

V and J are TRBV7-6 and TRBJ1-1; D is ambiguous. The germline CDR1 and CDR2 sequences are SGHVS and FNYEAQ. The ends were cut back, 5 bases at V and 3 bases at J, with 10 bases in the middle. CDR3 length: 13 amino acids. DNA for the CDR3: TGTGCCAGCAGCCCCCTAACGGACACTGAAGCTTTCTTT. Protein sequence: CASSPLTDTEAFF. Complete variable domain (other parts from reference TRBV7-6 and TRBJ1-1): GAGVSQSPRYKVTKRGQDVALRCDPISGHVSLYWYRQALGQGPEFLTYFNYEAQQDKSGLPNDRFSAERPEGSISTLTIQRTEQRDSAMYRCASSPLTDTEAFFGQGTRLTVV.

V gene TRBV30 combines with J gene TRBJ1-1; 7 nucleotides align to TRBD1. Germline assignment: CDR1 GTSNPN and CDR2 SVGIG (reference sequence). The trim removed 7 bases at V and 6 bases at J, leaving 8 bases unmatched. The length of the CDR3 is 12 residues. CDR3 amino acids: CASTPGQAEAFF. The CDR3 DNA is TGTGCCTCAACCCCCGGACAGGCTGAAGCTTTCTTT.

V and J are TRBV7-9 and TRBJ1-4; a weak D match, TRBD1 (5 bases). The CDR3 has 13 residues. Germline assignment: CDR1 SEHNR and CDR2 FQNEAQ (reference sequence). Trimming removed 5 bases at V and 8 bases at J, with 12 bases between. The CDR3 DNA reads TGTGCCAGCAGCCGGGGGTATAGCGAAAAACTGTTTTTT. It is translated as CASSRGYSEKLFF.

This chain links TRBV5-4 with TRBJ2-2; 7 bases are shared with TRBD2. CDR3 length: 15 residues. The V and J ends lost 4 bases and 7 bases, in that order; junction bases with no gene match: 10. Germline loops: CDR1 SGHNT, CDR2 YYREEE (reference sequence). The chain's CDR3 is CASSRKDGEGGELFF. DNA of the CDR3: TGTGCCAGCAGCCGCAAGGACGGGGAGGGCGGGGAGCTGTTTTTT.

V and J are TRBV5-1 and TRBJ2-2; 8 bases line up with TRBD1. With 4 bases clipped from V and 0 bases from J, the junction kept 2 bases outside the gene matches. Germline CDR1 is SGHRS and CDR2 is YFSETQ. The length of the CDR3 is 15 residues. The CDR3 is CASSVGQANTGELFF. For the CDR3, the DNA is TGCGCCAGCAGCGTGGGACAGGCGAACACCGGGGAGCTGTTTTTT. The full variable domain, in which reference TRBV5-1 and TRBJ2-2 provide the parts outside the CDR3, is KAGVTQTPRYLIKTRGQQVTLSCSPISGHRSVSWYQQTPGQGLQFLFEYFSETQRNKGNFPGRFSGRQFSNSRSEMNVSTLELGDSALYLCASSVGQANTGELFFGEGSRLTVL.

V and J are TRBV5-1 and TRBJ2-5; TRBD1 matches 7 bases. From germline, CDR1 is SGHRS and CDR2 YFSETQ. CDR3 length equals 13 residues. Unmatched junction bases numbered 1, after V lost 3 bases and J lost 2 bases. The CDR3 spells CASSSRGQETQYF. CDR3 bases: TGCGCCAGCAGCTCCAGGGGGCAAGAGACCCAGTACTTC.